Following are 13 T cell receptor beta chains from one sample sequenced in a study of blood T cell repertoires in COVID-19. Libraries were prepared by immunoSEQ multiplex PCR; TCRdb keeps only in-frame clonotypes and omits some of them. The table records 65,000 to 80,000 clones, around 87% of them present only once. Sequencing was performed on peripheral blood. The source is a man in his forties or fifties with active COVID-19.

V usage is TRBV19 and J usage is TRBJ2-7; D unclear. Germline lookup yields CDR1 LNHDA and CDR2 SQIVND (reference sequence). V gave up 5 bases and J gave up 2 bases, with 13 bases separating them. This CDR3 is built from 14 residues. CDR3 in amino acids: CASSSSLGPYEQYF. CDR3 in DNA: TGTGCCAGTAGTTCCTCGCTAGGTCCCTACGAGCAGTACTTC. Combining the CDR3 with reference TRBV19 and TRBJ2-7 gives the whole variable domain DGGITQSPKYLFRKEGQNVTLSCEQNLNHDAMYWYRQDPGQGLRLIYYSQIVNDFQKGDIAEGYSVSREKKESFPLTVTSAQKNPTAFYLCASSSSLGPYEQYFGPGTRLTVT.

The chain joins TRBV4-1 to TRBJ1-2, with D perhaps matching TRBD1 (6 bases). Trimming removed 6 bases from V and 2 bases from J, with 13 bases in between. This CDR3 has 14 residues. Germline V gene data show CDR1 as MGHRA and CDR2 as YSYEKL. CDR3 sequence reads: CASRRDGTNYGYTF. CDR3 coding DNA: TGCGCCAGCAGGAGGGACGGGACAAACTATGGCTACACCTTC.

V usage is TRBV6-5 and J usage is TRBJ1-2, with TRBD1 matching 11 bases. V lost 0 bases and J lost 3; bases outside the gene matches: 3. This CDR3 is 16 amino acids long. Germline lookup yields CDR1 MNHEY and CDR2 SVGAGI. The CDR3 DNA reads TGTGCCAGCAGTTACTCCCGGACAGGGGGCCACTATGGCTACACCTTC. As protein: CASSYSRTGGHYGYTF.

V usage is TRBV7-9 and J usage is TRBJ2-1; 7 positions agree with TRBD1. The CDR3 spans 17 residues. Germline trimming cut 5 bases from V and 0 bases from J; bases unmatched to any gene: 10. CDR1 and CDR2 from the germline V gene are SEHNR and FQNEAQ (reference sequence). This CDR3 is CASSPPDYRGSYNEQFF. CDR3 nucleotides: TGTGCCAGCAGCCCGCCCGATTACAGGGGCTCCTACAATGAGCAGTTCTTC.

The chain links TRBV11-2 to TRBJ2-2, with TRBD2 identical over 8 bases. Trimming at V came to 4 bases and at J to 1 base, leaving 5 bases not matched to a gene. CDR3 size: 16 residues. The germline gives CDR1 SGHAT, CDR2 FQNNGV. This CDR3 reads CASSSIAGLNTGELFF. DNA for the CDR3: TGTGCCAGCAGCTCAATAGCGGGACTGAACACCGGGGAGCTGTTTTTT.

V usage is TRBV28 and J usage is TRBJ1-1; no clear D. Trimming stripped 3 bases from V and 3 bases from J, with 14 bases between. This CDR3 contains 15 residues. Germline loops: CDR1 MDHEN, CDR2 SYDVKM. CDR3 in DNA: TGTGCCAGCAGTTTGCAGCGCGAGGGTCACACTGAAGCTTTCTTT. It yields the protein CASSLQREGHTEAFF.

V is TRBV7-2 and J is TRBJ2-3; 10 bases line up with TRBD2. The junction had 11 bases not matched to a gene; V was cut back by 4 bases and J by 1 base. The CDR3 runs 18 residues. Germline values: CDR1 SGHTA, CDR2 FQGNSA. CDR3 sequence reads: CASSSPSGRAVGTDTQYF. CDR3 nucleotide sequence: TGTGCCAGCAGCTCCCCAAGCGGGAGGGCGGTTGGCACAGATACGCAGTATTTT.

The chain joins TRBV28 to TRBJ2-7, with a weak D call TRBD1 (7 bases). The germline V and J ends were trimmed by 2 bases and 4 bases, with 21 bases remaining between them. CDR3 size: 17 residues. Germline CDR1 reads MDHEN; CDR2 reads SYDVKM. CDR3 nucleotide sequence: TGTGCCAGCAGTTTACCCTCGGGGGCGGACAGGCGATACGAGCAGTACTTC. Translating it yields CASSLPSGADRRYEQYF. The full variable domain, completed using reference TRBV28 and TRBJ2-7, is DVKVTQSSRYLVKRTGEKVFLECVQDMDHENMFWYRQDPGLGLRLIYFSYDVKMKEKGDIPEGYSVSREKKERFSLILESASTNQTSMYLCASSLPSGADRRYEQYFGPGTRLTVT.

This rearrangement joins TRBV7-2 to TRBJ1-6; 7 nucleotides line up with TRBD1. CDR1 and CDR2 from the germline V gene are SGHTA and FQGNSA. The CDR3 sequence is 17 residues long. With 2 bases clipped from V and 5 bases from J, the junction kept 9 bases outside the gene matches. The CDR3 spells CASSLTGQLLNNSPLHF. CDR3 nucleotide sequence: TGTGCCAGCAGCTTAACGGGACAGCTCCTCAATAATTCACCCCTCCACTTT. The full variable domain, in which reference TRBV7-2 and TRBJ1-6 provide the parts outside the CDR3, is GAGVSQSPSNKVTEKGKDVELRCDPISGHTALYWYRQSLGQGLEFLIYFQGNSAPDKSGLPSDRFSAERTGGSVSTLTIQRTQQEDSAVYLCASSLTGQLLNNSPLHFGNGTRLTVT.

V usage is TRBV6-1 and J usage is TRBJ1-2; weak D call: TRBD1 (5 bases). The germline V and J ends were trimmed by 3 bases and 0 bases, with 17 bases remaining between them. CDR1 is MNHNS, CDR2 SASEGT, per germline. The CDR3 contains 17 residues. The CDR3 DNA sequence: TGTGCCAGCAGTGATATCAAAGGGACGGGAGCTAACTATGGCTACACCTTC. As protein: CASSDIKGTGANYGYTF.

This rearrangement joins TRBV7-9 to TRBJ1-2, with 9 positions matching TRBD1. The CDR3 contains 15 residues. CDR1 and CDR2 from the germline V gene are SEHNR and FQNEAQ (reference sequence). The trim removed 3 bases at V and 4 bases at J, leaving 6 bases unmatched. The CDR3 DNA reads as TGTGCCAGCAGCTTTAACAGGGGGCCTGGCTATGGCTACACCTTC. Protein: CASSFNRGPGYGYTF.

The chain carries TRBV6-5 and TRBJ1-5; possible D gene TRBD1, 6 bases. This CDR3 region has 15 residues. Trimming stripped 2 bases from V and 4 bases from J, with 12 bases between. Germline CDR1 reads MNHEY; CDR2 reads SVGAGI. This CDR3 is CASSYDGGPNQPQHF. CDR3 DNA: TGTGCCAGCAGTTACGACGGGGGGCCAAATCAGCCCCAGCATTTT.

CDR3 loop: CASSPSSGLAGIGDTQYF. DNA of the CDR3: TGTGCCAGCAGCCCTTCCTCCGGACTAGCGGGAATCGGAGATACGCAGTATTTT. The chain joins TRBV7-7 to TRBJ2-3; 12 bases map to TRBD2. Unmatched junction bases numbered 14, after V lost 5 bases and J lost 5 bases. The germline CDR1 and CDR2 sequences are SSHAT and FNYEAQ (reference sequence). The CDR3 loop spans 18 amino acids.